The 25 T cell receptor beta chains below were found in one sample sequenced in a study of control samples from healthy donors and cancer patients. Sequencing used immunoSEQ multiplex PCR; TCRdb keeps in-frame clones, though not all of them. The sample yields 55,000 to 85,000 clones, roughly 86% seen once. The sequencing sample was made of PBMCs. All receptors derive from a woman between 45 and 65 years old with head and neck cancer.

The CDR3 protein is CASSVDQNSYEQYF. CDR3 nucleotide sequence: TGTGCCAGCAGCGTAGATCAGAACTCCTACGAGCAGTACTTC. The chain has TRBV9 and TRBJ2-7; no reliable D call. The CDR3 has 14 amino acids. CDR1 is SGDLS and CDR2 is YYNGEE in the germline V gene. Trimming took 0 bases from V and 0 from J, leaving 7 bases between them.

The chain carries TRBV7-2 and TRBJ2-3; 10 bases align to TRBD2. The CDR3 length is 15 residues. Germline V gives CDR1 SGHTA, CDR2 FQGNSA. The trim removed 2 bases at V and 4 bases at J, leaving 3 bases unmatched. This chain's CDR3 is CASSLQAGGPDTQYF. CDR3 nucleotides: TGTGCCAGCAGCTTACAAGCGGGGGGGCCAGATACGCAGTATTTT.

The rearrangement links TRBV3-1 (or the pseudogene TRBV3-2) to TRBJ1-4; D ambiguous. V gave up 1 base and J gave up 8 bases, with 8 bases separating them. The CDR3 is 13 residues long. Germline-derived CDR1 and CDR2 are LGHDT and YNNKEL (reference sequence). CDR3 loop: CASSQGLGEKLFF. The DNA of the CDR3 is TGTGCCAGCAGCCAAGGTTTGGGGGAAAAACTGTTTTTT.

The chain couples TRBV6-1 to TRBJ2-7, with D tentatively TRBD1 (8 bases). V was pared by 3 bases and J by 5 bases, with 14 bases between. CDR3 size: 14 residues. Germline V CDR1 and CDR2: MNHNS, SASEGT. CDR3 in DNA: TGTGCCAGCAGTGAGAGACAGGGGAGGGACGAGCAGTACTTC. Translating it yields CASSERQGRDEQYF.

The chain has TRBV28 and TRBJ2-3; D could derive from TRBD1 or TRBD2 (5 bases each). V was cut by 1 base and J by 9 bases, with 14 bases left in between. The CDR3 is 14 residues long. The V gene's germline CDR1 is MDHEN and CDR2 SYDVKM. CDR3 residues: CASSLLGPTKTQYF. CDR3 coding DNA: TGTGCCAGCAGTTTATTGGGACCCACGAAAACGCAGTATTTT. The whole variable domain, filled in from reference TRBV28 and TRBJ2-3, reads DVKVTQSSRYLVKRTGEKVFLECVQDMDHENMFWYRQDPGLGLRLIYFSYDVKMKEKGDIPEGYSVSREKKERFSLILESASTNQTSMYLCASSLLGPTKTQYFGPGTRLTVL.

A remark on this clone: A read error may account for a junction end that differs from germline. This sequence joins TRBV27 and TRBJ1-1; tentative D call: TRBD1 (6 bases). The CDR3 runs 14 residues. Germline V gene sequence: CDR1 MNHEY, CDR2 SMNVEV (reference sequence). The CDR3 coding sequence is TGTGCCAGCAGTTTATATAGGGGGAACACCGAAGCTTTCTTT. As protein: CASSLYRGNTEAFF.

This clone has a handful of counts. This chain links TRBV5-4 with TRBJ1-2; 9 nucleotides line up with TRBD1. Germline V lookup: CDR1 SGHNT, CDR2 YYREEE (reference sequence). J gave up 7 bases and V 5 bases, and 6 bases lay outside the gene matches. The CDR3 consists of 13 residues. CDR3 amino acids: CASREQGAGGYTF. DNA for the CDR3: TGTGCCAGCAGAGAACAGGGGGCGGGTGGCTACACCTTC.

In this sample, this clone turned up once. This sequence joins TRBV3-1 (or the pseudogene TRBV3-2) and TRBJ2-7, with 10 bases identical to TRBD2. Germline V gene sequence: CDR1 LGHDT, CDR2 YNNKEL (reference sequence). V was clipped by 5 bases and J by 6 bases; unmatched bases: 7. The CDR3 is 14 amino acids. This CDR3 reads CASSASRTSGEQYF. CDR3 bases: TGTGCCAGCAGCGCGTCCAGGACTAGCGGCGAGCAGTACTTC.

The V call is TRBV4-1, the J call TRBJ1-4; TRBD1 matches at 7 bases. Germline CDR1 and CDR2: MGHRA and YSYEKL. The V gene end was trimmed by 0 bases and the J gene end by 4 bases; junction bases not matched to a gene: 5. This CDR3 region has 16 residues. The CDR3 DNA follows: TGCGCCAGCAGCCAAGACGGAACAGGGGATAATGAAAAACTGTTTTTT. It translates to CASSQDGTGDNEKLFF.

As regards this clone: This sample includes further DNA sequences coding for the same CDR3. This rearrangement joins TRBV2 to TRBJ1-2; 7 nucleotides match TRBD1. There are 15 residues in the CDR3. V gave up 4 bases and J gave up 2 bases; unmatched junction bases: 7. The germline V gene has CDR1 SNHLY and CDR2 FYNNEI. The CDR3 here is CASSGSGTANYGYTF. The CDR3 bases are TGTGCCAGCAGTGGAAGCGGGACAGCCAACTATGGCTACACCTTC.

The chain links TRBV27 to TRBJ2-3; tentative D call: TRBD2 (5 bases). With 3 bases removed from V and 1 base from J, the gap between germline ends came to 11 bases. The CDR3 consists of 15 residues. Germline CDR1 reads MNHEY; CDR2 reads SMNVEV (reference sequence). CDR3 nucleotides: TGTGCCAGCAGTTTGGACTTACCCCGCACAGATACGCAGTATTTT. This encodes CASSLDLPRTDTQYF.

CDR3 loop: CASSLYRPDLYNEQFF. As DNA, the CDR3 is TGTGCCAGCAGTTTATACCGACCTGACCTGTACAATGAGCAGTTCTTC. The gene calls are TRBV27 and TRBJ2-1; D is unresolved. V lost 1 base, J lost 4 bases, and 14 bases lay in between. CDR3 length: 16 amino acids. CDR1 and CDR2 from the germline V gene are MNHEY and SMNVEV (reference sequence).

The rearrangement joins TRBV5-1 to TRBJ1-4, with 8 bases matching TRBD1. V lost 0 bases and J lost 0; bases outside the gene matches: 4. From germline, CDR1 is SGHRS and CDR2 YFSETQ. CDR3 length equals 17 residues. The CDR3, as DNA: TGCGCCAGCAGCTTGGGGACAGGGACTGCAACTAATGAAAAACTGTTTTTT. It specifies CASSLGTGTATNEKLFF. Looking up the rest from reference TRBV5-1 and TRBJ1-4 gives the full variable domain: KAGVTQTPRYLIKTRGQQVTLSCSPISGHRSVSWYQQTPGQGLQFLFEYFSETQRNKGNFPGRFSGRQFSNSRSEMNVSTLELGDSALYLCASSLGTGTATNEKLFFGSGTQLSVL.

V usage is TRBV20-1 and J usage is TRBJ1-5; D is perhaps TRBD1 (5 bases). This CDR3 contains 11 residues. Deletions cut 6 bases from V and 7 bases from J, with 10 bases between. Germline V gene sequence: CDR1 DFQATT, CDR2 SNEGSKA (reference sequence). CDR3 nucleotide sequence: TGCAGTGCCAGGGTTGGACAGCCCCAGCATTTT. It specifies CSARVGQPQHF.

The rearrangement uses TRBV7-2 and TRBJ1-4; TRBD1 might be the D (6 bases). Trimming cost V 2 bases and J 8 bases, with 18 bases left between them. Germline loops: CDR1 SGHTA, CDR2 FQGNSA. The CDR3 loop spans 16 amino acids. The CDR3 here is CASSLRPPTGNEKLFF. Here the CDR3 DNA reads TGTGCCAGCAGCTTAAGGCCCCCTACAGGGAACGAAAAACTGTTTTTT. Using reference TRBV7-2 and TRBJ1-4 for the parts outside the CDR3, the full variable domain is GAGVSQSPSNKVTEKGKDVELRCDPISGHTALYWYRQSLGQGLEFLIYFQGNSAPDKSGLPSDRFSAERTGGSVSTLTIQRTQQEDSAVYLCASSLRPPTGNEKLFFGSGTQLSVL.

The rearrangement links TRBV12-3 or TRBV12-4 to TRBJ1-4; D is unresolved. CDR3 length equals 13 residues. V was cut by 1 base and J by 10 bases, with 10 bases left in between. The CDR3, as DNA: TGTGCCAGCAGTTTAGAGCACCGAGGAAAACTGTTTTTT. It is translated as CASSLEHRGKLFF.

This CDR3 reads CASSEIRYTGELFF. The CDR3 DNA follows: TGTGCCAGCAGTGAAATCCGTTACACCGGGGAGCTGTTTTTT. V and J are TRBV2 and TRBJ2-2; D gene ambiguous. Germline CDR1 is SNHLY and CDR2 is FYNNEI. This CDR3 has 14 amino acids. Trimming stripped 2 bases from V and 3 bases from J, with 7 bases between.

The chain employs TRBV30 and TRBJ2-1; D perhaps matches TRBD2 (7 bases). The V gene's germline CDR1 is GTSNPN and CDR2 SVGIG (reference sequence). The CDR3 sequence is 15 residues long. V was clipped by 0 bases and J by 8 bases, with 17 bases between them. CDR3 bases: TGTGCCTGGAGTGTGTTAGGTGGGGGGGCAGATGAGCAGTTCTTC. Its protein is CAWSVLGGGADEQFF.

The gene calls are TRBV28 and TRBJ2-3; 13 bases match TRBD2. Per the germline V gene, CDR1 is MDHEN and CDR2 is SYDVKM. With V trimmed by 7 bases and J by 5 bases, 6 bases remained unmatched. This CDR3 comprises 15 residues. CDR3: CASKETSGGRDTQYF. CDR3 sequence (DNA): TGTGCCAGCAAAGAGACTAGCGGGGGGCGAGATACGCAGTATTTT.

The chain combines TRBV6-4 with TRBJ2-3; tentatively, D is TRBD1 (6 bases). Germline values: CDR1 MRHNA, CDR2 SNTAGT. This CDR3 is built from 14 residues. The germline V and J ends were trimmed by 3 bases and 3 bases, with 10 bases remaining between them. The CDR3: CASSEGGSTDTQYF. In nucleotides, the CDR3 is TGTGCCAGCAGTGAAGGGGGTTCTACAGATACGCAGTATTTT.

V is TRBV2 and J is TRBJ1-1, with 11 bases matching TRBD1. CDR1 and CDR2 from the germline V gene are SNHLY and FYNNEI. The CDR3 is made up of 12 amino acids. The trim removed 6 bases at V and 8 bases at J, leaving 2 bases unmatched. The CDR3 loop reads CASRGDRGEAFF. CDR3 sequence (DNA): TGTGCCAGCAGGGGGGACAGGGGGGAAGCTTTCTTT.

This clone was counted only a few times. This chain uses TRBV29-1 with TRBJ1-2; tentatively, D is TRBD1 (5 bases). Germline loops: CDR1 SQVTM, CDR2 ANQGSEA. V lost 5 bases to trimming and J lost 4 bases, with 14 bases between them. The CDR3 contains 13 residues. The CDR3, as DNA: TGCAGCGTTAGGGACGGCGGGATCTATGGCTACACCTTC. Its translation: CSVRDGGIYGYTF.

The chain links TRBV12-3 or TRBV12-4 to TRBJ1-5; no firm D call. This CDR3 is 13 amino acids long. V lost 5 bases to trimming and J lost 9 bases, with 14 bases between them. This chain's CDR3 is CASSLREYGPQHF. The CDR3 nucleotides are TGTGCCAGCAGTCTGAGAGAATATGGGCCCCAGCATTTT.

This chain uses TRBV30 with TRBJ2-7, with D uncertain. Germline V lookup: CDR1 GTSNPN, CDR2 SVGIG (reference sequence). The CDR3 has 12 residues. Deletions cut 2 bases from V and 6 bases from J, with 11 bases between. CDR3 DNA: TGTGCCTGGAGTTTAGGCAGTCCCGAGCAGTACTTC. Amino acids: CAWSLGSPEQYF.

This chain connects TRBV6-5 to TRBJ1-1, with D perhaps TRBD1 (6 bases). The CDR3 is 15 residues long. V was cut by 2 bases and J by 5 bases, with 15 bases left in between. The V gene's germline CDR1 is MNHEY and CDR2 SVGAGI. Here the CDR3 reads CASSYARRGWTEAFF. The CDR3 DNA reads TGTGCCAGCAGTTACGCTAGAAGGGGGTGGACTGAAGCTTTCTTT.